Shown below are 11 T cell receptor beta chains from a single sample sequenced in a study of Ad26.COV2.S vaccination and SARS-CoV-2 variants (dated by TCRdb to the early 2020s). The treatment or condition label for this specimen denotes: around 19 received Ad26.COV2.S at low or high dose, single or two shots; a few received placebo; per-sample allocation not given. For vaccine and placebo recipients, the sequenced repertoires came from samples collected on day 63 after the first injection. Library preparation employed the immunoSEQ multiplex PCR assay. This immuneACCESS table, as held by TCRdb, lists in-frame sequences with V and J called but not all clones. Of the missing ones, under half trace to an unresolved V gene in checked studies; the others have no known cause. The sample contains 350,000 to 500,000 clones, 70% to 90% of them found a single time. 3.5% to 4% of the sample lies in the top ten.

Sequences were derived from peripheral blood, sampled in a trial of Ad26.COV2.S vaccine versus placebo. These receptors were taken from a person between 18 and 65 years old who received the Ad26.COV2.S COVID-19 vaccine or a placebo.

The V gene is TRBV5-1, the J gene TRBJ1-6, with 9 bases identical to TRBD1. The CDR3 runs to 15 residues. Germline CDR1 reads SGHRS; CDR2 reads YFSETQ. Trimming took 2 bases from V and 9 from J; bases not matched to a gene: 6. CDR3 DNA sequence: TGCGCCAGCAGCTTAACGGGACAGGGAAGTTCACCCCTCCACTTT. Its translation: CASSLTGQGSSPLHF.

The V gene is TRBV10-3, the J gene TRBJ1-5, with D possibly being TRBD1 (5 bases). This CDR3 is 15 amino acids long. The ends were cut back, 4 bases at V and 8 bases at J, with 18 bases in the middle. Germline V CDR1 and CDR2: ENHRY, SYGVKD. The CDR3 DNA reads TGTGCCATCAGTGGGGAGGGGCGGCGATTAAAGCCCCAGCATTTT. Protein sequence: CAISGEGRRLKPQHF.

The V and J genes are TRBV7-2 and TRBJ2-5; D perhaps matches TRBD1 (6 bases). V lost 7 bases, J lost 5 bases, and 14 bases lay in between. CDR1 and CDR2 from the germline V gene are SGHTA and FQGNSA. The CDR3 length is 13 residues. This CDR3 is CASTRQATETQYF. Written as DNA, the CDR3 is TGTGCCAGCACCCGACAGGCTACGGAGACCCAGTACTTC.

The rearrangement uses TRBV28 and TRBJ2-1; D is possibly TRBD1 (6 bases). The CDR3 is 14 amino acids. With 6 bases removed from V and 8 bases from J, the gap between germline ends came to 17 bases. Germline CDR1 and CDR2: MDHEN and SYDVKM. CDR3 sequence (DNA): TGTGCCAGCAGGACCACAGGGTCCGTTGATGAGCAGTTCTTC. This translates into CASRTTGSVDEQFF.

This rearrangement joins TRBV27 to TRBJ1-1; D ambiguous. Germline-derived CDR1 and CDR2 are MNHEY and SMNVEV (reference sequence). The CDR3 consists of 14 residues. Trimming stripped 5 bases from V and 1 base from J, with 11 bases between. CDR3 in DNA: TGTGCCAGCAGTCCCGCGACAAGGAACACTGAAGCTTTCTTT. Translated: CASSPATRNTEAFF.

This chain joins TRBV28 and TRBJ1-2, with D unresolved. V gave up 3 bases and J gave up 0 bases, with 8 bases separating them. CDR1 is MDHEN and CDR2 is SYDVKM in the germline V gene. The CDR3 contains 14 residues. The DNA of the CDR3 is TGTGCCAGCAGTTTTGGGGTTGCTAACTATGGCTACACCTTC. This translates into CASSFGVANYGYTF.

Here the CDR3 reads CASSLDQGNNSPLHF. Here the CDR3 DNA reads TGTGCCAGCAGCTTAGATCAGGGAAACAATTCACCCCTCCACTTT. The V and J genes are TRBV7-2 and TRBJ1-6; D is perhaps TRBD1 (5 bases). The V end lost 1 base, the J end lost 7 bases, and 11 bases lay between the germline ends. CDR1 and CDR2 from the germline V gene are SGHTA and FQGNSA. CDR3 length: 15 residues.

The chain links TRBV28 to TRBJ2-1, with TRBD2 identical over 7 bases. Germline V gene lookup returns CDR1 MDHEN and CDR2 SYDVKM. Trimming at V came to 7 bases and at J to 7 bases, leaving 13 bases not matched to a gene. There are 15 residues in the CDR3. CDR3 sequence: CASKTGGEEGNEQFF. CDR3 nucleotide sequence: TGTGCCAGCAAAACTGGGGGGGAAGAAGGAAATGAGCAGTTCTTC.

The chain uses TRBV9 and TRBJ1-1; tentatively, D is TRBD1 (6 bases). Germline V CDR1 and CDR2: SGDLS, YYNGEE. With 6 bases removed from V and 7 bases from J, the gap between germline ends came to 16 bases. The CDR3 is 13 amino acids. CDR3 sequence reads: CASNPVGTHEAFF. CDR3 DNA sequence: TGTGCCAGCAACCCCGTGGGGACACATGAAGCTTTCTTT.

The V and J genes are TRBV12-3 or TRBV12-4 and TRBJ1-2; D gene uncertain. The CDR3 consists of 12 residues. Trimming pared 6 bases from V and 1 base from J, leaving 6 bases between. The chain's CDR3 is CASSYDNYGYTF. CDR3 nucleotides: TGTGCCAGCAGCTACGATAACTATGGCTACACCTTC.

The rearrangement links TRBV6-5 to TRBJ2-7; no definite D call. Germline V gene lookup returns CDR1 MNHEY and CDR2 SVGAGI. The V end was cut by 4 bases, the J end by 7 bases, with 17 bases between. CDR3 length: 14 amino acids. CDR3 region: CASSSRNPSEEQYF. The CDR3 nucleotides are TGTGCCAGCAGTTCGCGAAACCCATCTGAGGAGCAGTACTTC.